This is a list of T cell receptor beta chains from one sample in a study of blood T cells in healthy people across ages. One entry per CDR3 protein, called by TCRdb with MiXCR from the 5' RACE reads. The sample includes about a million distinct CDR3 sequences, roughly 50% of them seen just once. Sequenced material: blood. Receptors originate from a man aged 25-40 years in good health. Both conserved end residues are part of each CDR3. Each record gives: J gene, V gene, CDR3 length, D gene, clone size, CDR3 protein, CDR3 DNA. D genes are given only for firm matches. Size is omitted from some rows. Given values are once, few, many or a class for expanded clones.

>TRBJ2-6|TRBV4-2|15|.|few
CASSHMGSGANVLTF
TGTGCCAGCAGCCACATGGGTTCTGGGGCCAACGTCCTGACTTTC
>TRBJ1-6|TRBV6-1|15|.|.
CASMRRQDYNSPLHF
TGTGCCAGCATGAGGAGACAGGACTATAATTCACCCCTCCACTTT
>TRBJ2-5|TRBV25-1|15|.|.
CASSVSRGHGETQYF
TGTGCCAGCAGTGTGTCCAGGGGCCATGGAGAGACCCAGTACTTC
>TRBJ2-2|TRBV4-1|20|.|.
CASSQDGSGALILNTGELFF
TGCGCCAGCAGCCAAGATGGGTCAGGGGCCCTTATCTTGAACACCGGGGAGCTGTTTTTT
>TRBJ1-2|TRBV4-3|18|TRBD1|few
CASSQDLASGTGGYGYTF
TGCGCCAGCAGCCAAGATTTGGCGAGCGGGACAGGGGGCTATGGCTACACCTTC
>TRBJ2-3|TRBV3-1|16|TRBD1|.
CASSQAPQGQADTQYF
TGTGCCAGCAGCCAAGCCCCCCAGGGACAGGCAGATACGCAGTATTTT
>TRBJ2-5|TRBV20-1|11|.|.
CSARDGAEQYF
TGCAGTGCTAGAGATGGGGCAGAGCAGTACTTC
>TRBJ2-7|TRBV7-2|16|TRBD1|few
CASSLEGGTGFYEQYF
TGTGCCAGCAGCTTGGAGGGCGGGACAGGGTTCTACGAGCAGTACTTC
>TRBJ1-5|TRBV28|15|.|.
CASSLLTGGNQPQHF
TGTGCCAGCAGTTTACTCACCGGAGGGAATCAGCCCCAGCATTTT
>TRBJ2-7|TRBV12-5|17|.|few
CASGLDLVTDSSYEQYF
TGTGCTAGTGGTTTGGATTTGGTGACAGATTCTTCCTACGAGCAGTACTTC
>TRBJ2-5|TRBV12-5|17|TRBD1|.
CASGLVRGLGDRETQYF
TGTGCTAGTGGTTTGGTAAGGGGGCTCGGGGACCGAGAGACCCAGTACTTC
>TRBJ1-6|TRBV10-2|15|.|.
CASRGDPGATSPLHF
TGCGCCAGCAGGGGCGACCCTGGAGCAACTTCACCCCTCCACTTT
>TRBJ1-5|TRBV6-6|15|TRBD1|few
CASSSTGSAYQPQHF
TGTGCCAGCAGTTCGACAGGGAGCGCCTATCAGCCCCAGCATTTT
>TRBJ1-2|TRBV20-1|14|.|.
CSARDQLQVHGYTF
TGCAGTGCTAGAGATCAGCTACAGGTCCATGGCTACACCTTC
>TRBJ2-5|TRBV21-1|17|.|few
CASKHRRQGDIQETQYF
TGTGCCAGCAAACACCGTCGACAGGGCGATATACAAGAGACCCAGTACTTC
>TRBJ2-5|TRBV6-2/TRBV6-3|13|.|few
CAGRTRRGNEQYF
TGTGCCGGCCGGACTAGGAGGGGGAATGAGCAGTACTTC
>TRBJ2-7|TRBV27|13|.|.
CASALGRYYEQYF
TGTGCCAGCGCCCTTGGCCGGTACTACGAGCAGTACTTC
>TRBJ2-7|TRBV3-1|13|.|.
CASSQSSGCEQYF
TGTGCCAGCAGCCAGTCCTCAGGGTGCGAGCAGTACTTC
>TRBJ2-1|TRBV25-1|12|.|.
CASSRGAGEQFF
TGTGCCAGCAGTCGGGGGGCGGGTGAGCAGTTCTTC
>TRBJ1-1|TRBV20-1|18|TRBD1|many
CSARGQGIWGLPDTEAFF
TGCAGTGCCCGGGGACAGGGGATCTGGGGTTTGCCTGACACTGAAGCTTTCTTT
>TRBJ2-1|TRBV28|11|.|.
CASSSEPEQFF
TGTGCCAGTTCTAGCGAACCCGAGCAGTTCTTC
>TRBJ2-3|TRBV7-9|15|.|.
CASSLLGLPGDTQYF
TGTGCCAGCAGCTTATTGGGACTCCCGGGAGATACGCAGTATTTT
>TRBJ2-3|TRBV6-6|11|.|.
CASELGDTQYF
TGTGCCAGTGAACTGGGAGATACGCAGTATTTT
>TRBJ2-3|TRBV6-5|13|.|.
CASRGTGTDTQYF
TGTGCCAGCAGGGGGACCGGTACAGATACGCAGTATTTT
>TRBJ2-7|TRBV6-6|12|.|.
CASFGQTYEQYF
TGTGCCAGCTTCGGACAAACCTACGAGCAGTACTTC
>TRBJ2-5|TRBV5-1|15|TRBD2|.
CASSPLTSGRETQYF
TGCGCCAGCAGCCCCTTAACTAGCGGGAGAGAGACCCAGTACTTC
>TRBJ2-2|TRBV7-8|14|.|.
CASSSIKPTGELFF
TGTGCCAGCAGTTCGATCAAACCAACCGGGGAGCTGTTTTTT
>TRBJ2-3|TRBV4-1|18|TRBD2|.
CASSQLPLAGLVTDTQYF
TGCGCCAGCAGCCAATTACCCCTAGCGGGGCTAGTCACAGATACGCAGTATTTT
>TRBJ1-2|TRBV20-1|15|.|few
CSARVGGGRSYGYTF
TGCAGTGCTAGAGTAGGCGGGGGAAGAAGCTATGGCTACACCTTC